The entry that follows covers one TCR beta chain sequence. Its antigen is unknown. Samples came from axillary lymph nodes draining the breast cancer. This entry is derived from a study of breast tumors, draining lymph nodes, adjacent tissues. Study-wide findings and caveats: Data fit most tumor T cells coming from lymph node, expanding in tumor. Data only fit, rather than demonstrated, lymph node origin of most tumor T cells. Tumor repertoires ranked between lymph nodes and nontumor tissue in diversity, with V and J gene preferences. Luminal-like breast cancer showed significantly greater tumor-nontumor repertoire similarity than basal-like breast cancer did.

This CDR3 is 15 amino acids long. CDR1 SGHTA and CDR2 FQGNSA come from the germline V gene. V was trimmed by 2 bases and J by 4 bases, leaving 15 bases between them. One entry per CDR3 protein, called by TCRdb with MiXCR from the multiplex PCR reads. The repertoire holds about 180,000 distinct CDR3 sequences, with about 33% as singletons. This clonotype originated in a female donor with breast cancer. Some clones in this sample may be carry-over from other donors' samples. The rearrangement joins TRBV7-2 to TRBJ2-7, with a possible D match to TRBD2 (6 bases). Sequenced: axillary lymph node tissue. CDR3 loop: CASSLSGDFSYEQYF. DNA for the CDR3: TGTGCCAGCAGCTTATCGGGGGATTTCTCTTACGAGCAGTACTTC. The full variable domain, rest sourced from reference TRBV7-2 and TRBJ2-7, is GAGVSQSPSNKVTEKGKDVELRCDPISGHTALYWYRQSLGQGLEFLIYFQGNSAPDKSGLPSDRFSAERTGGSVSTLTIQRTQQEDSAVYLCASSLSGDFSYEQYFGPGTRLTVT.